This T cell receptor (beta chain) was documented in a study of CD8 T cells in Susac syndrome. At the level of the study: Patients with Susac syndrome were therapy-naive, on corticosteroids, or on intravenous immunoglobulin alone at blood draw.

Regarding the study as a whole: In TEMRA cells and active patients, CD8+ clonal expansion in Susac reached its peak.

The CDR3 contains 14 residues. Germline lookup yields CDR1 DFQATT and CDR2 SNEGSKA (reference sequence). Patients with Susac syndrome showed fulfilment of recently defined diagnostic criteria for definite or probable disease. Through negative isolation, CD4+ and CD8+ T cells were obtained, while TEMRA cells were enriched using FACS. The RNA, 0.5 to 1 ug, was put through reverse transcription using random hexamers. TCRdb reprocessed the immunoSEQ multiplex PCR reads with MiXCR, giving one entry per CDR3 protein. The data show 80,000 to 90,000 distinct CDR3 sequences, approximately 95% seen once. Notes on this clonotype: What it binds is not known. A read error may account for a junction end that differs from germline.

The sequence came from a human donor with Susac syndrome. The chain is built from TRBV20-1 and TRBJ1-5; TRBD1 aligns across 8 bases. The sequenced sample consisted of CD8+ T cells from PBMCs. The chain's CDR3 is CSARDRGTDQPQHF. Here the CDR3 DNA reads TGCAGTGCCAGAGACAGGGGAACGGATCAGCCCCAGCATTTT.